This TCR beta chain originates from a study of early T cells in non-severe SARS-CoV-2 infection. Study at large: The study sequenced bulk RNA from unsorted whole blood, with chains unpaired.

This CDR3 has 15 residues. Germline V lookup: CDR1 MNHNY, CDR2 SVGAGI (reference sequence). V shed 3 bases and J 5 bases; nucleotides not matched to a gene: 4. MiXCR was run by TCRdb on the 5' RACE reads, yielding one entry per CDR3 protein. The sample lists about 83,000 distinct CDR3 sequences, about 10% occurring once. Sample: whole blood, taken at baseline. The receptor was isolated from an adult who was a healthcare worker with PCR-confirmed SARS-CoV-2 infection or an uninfected control (not recorded which). The chain has TRBV6-6 and TRBJ2-1, with 10 positions matching TRBD1. CDR3 sequence reads: CASSYPGQGNNEQFF. The CDR3, as DNA: TGTGCCAGCAGTTATCCGGGACAGGGGAACAATGAGCAGTTCTTC.